This record looks at one T cell receptor (beta chain) sequence and its context. Its antigen is unidentified. This record belongs to a study of type 1 regulatory T cells. At the level of the study: T-allo10 is a Tr1-enriched, alloantigen-specific CD4 T cell product made in vitro.

Overall study results and limits: Tr1 cells had a more restricted TCR repertoire than non-Tr1 cells.

Germline values: CDR1 DFQATT, CDR2 SNEGSKA (reference sequence). CDR3 size: 12 residues. V was trimmed by 7 bases and J by 2 bases, leaving 9 bases between them. TCRdb called the reads again in MiXCR, with one record for every CDR3 protein. This table holds approximately 42,000 distinct CDR3 sequences, 12% found once. This TCR derives from a human donor in good health. Sequencing was done on a sample of cultured non-Tr1 T cells, either the whole culture or a sorted T cell fraction (not recorded which). The genes are TRBV20-1 and TRBJ1-5; D not resolved. This chain's CDR3 is CSGGRGNQPQHF. As DNA, the CDR3 is TGCAGTGGGGGAAGGGGCAATCAGCCCCAGCATTTT.